This section outlines one T cell receptor beta chain sequence together with its context. Antigen: not known. The source of the sample is a study of early T cells in non-severe SARS-CoV-2 infection. For the study at large: Chains were unpaired, as sequencing was done on bulk RNA from unsorted whole blood.

Germline loops: CDR1 SGDLS, CDR2 YYNGEE. V dropped 0 bases and J dropped 7 bases, with 8 bases sitting between them. CDR3 length equals 13 residues. Study-wide findings and caveats: Using VDJdb, the matching emphasized anti-spike CD8 responses while missing private and CD4 specificities.

Individual cDNA molecules each received unique molecular identifiers attached to them. MiXCR was run by TCRdb on the 5' RACE reads, yielding one entry per CDR3 protein. The sample yields fewer than 80,000 distinct CDR3 sequences, around 11% seen once. The genes are TRBV9 and TRBJ1-5; D not certain. The clonotype originates from an adult who was a healthcare worker with PCR-confirmed SARS-CoV-2 infection or an uninfected control (not recorded which). This sample comprised whole blood, obtained at baseline. CDR3 sequence: CASSVDESQPQHF. CDR3 bases: TGTGCCAGCAGCGTAGACGAGAGCCAGCCCCAGCATTTT.